The rows below give T cell receptor beta chains drawn from one sample of a study of T cells in localized non-small cell lung cancer. Profiled with immunoSEQ multiplex PCR; TCRdb holds only in-frame clones, not every one. Of approximately 3,000 clones in the sample, approximately 30% were seen once. The sequencing used normal lung tissue next to the tumor, collected before any cancer treatment. The source of these receptors is a female donor older than 55 with stage I squamous cell lung carcinoma. CDR3s include the opening cysteine and the closing phenylalanine or tryptophan. The D gene is left open where the match is weak. Expanded clones get a size class; other rows say once, few or many, or leave the size out.

>.|TRBD2|TRBJ2-1|15|TRBV9
CASRRTSGGYNEQFF
TGTGCCAGCAGGCGGACTAGCGGGGGGTACAATGAGCAGTTCTTC
>.|.|TRBJ2-6|17|TRBV19
CASSLRQGNSGANVLTF
TGTGCCAGTAGCCTGCGCCAAGGGAACTCTGGGGCCAACGTCCTGACTTTC
>few|TRBD1|TRBJ1-3|15|TRBV9
CASSPGTGSGNTIYF
TGTGCCAGCAGCCCCGGGACAGGCTCTGGAAACACCATATATTTT
>medium-sized|TRBD1|TRBJ1-5|15|TRBV9
CASSVTGGVNQPQHF
TGTGCCAGCAGCGTGACAGGGGGGGTTAATCAGCCCCAGCATTTT
>.|.|TRBJ1-5|15|TRBV28
CASSPGTVSNQPQHF
TGTGCCAGCAGCCCCGGGACTGTGAGCAATCAGCCCCAGCATTTT
>.|TRBD1|TRBJ1-1|14|TRBV19
CASSLQGVNTEAFF
TGTGCCAGTAGTCTACAGGGGGTGAACACTGAAGCTTTCTTT
>.|.|TRBJ2-1|12|TRBV6-8
CASSDWVNEQFF
TGTGCCAGCAGTGATTGGGTCAATGAGCAGTTCTTC
>medium-sized|.|TRBJ2-1|15|TRBV6-8
CASMPLGGTGDEQFF
TGTGCCAGCATGCCCTTAGGCGGGACGGGCGATGAGCAGTTCTTC
>once|TRBD1|TRBJ1-2|13|TRBV28
CASSLEGAGGYTF
TGTGCCAGCAGTTTAGAGGGGGCGGGCGGCTACACCTTC
>.|.|TRBJ1-3|15|TRBV28
CASSSNRDSGNTIYF
TGTGCCAGCAGTTCTAACAGGGACTCTGGAAACACCATATATTTT
>.|TRBD2|TRBJ2-3|15|TRBV18
CASKSSGASTDTQYF
TGTGCCAGCAAGAGCAGCGGGGCTAGCACAGATACGCAGTATTTT
>.|.|TRBJ2-5|13|TRBV30
CAWSTDGQETQYF
TGTGCCTGGAGTACCGATGGCCAAGAGACCCAGTACTTC
>few|.|TRBJ2-4|12|TRBV6-1
CASSEAWTAQYF
TGTGCCAGCAGTGAAGCCTGGACAGCTCAGTACTTC
>.|.|TRBJ1-2|14|TRBV28
CASSPNSLTYGYTF
TGTGCCAGCAGCCCAAACTCTCTCACCTATGGCTACACCTTC
>few|TRBD2|TRBJ2-1|13|TRBV6-8
CASRGLVGNEQFF
TGTGCCAGCAGGGGACTAGTGGGCAATGAGCAGTTCTTC
>few|.|TRBJ1-1|14|TRBV18
CASLRTDKNTEAFF
TGTGCCAGCCTACGGACGGACAAGAACACTGAAGCTTTCTTT
>few|.|TRBJ2-1|15|TRBV11-3
CASSRGTVLYNEQFF
TGTGCCAGCAGCCGGGGGACAGTTCTTTACAATGAGCAGTTCTTC
>medium-sized|.|TRBJ2-3|15|TRBV11-3
CASSPGAGYTDTQYF
TGTGCCAGCAGCCCAGGCGCGGGGTACACAGATACGCAGTATTTT
>.|.|TRBJ1-1|14|TRBV19
CASSRNRVGAEAFF
TGTGCCAGTAGTAGGAACAGGGTAGGCGCTGAAGCTTTCTTT
>.|.|TRBJ2-5|13|TRBV30
CAWSVLPAETQYF
TGTGCCTGGAGTGTTTTACCTGCAGAGACCCAGTACTTC
>few|TRBD1|TRBJ2-7|14|TRBV6-8
CASSVTGNSYEQYF
TGTGCCAGCAGTGTGACAGGGAATTCCTACGAGCAGTACTTC
>few|.|TRBJ1-4|15|TRBV11-3
CASSLEATTNEKLFF
TGTGCCAGCAGCTTAGAGGCCACAACTAATGAAAAACTGTTTTTT
>.|TRBD1|TRBJ2-2|16|TRBV5-1
CASSLDGQGGGKELFF
TGCGCCAGCAGCTTGGACGGACAGGGGGGTGGGAAGGAGCTGTTTTTT
>.|.|TRBJ2-3|11|TRBV30
CAWSHTDTQYF
TGTGCCTGGAGTCACACAGATACGCAGTATTTT
>few|TRBD1|TRBJ1-4|15|TRBV28
CASSPPQGGNEKLFF
TGTGCCAGCAGTCCCCCACAGGGGGGTAATGAAAAACTGTTTTTT
>medium-sized|.|TRBJ2-5|16|TRBV11-3
CASSKRSRASQETQYF
TGTGCCAGCAGCAAAAGAAGCCGGGCATCCCAAGAGACCCAGTACTTC